This T cell receptor beta chain was observed in a study of T cell responses to AZD1222 COVID-19 vaccine. The overall study: Second-dose recipients at about 4 or about 12 weeks were treated as one pooled group. The study's findings and limits: In a largely white British group with more females than males, clonal diversity was possibly underestimated.

Germline V gene lookup returns CDR1 ENHRY and CDR2 SYGVKD. Trimming shortened V by 3 bases and J by 9 bases, and 14 bases separated the two germline ends. CDR3 length: 14 residues. Concerning this clone itself: Its antigen is currently unknown.

The repertoire was sequenced with immunoSEQ multiplex PCR; TCRdb's copy has only in-frame clones and lacks some. The table records approximately 150,000 clones, 93% of them present only once. The sequencing here drew on peripheral blood, taken on day 0 of AZD1222 vaccination. This sequence originates from an adult in good health. The chain is built from TRBV10-3 and TRBJ2-2; D perhaps matches TRBD1 (6 bases). CDR3 coding DNA: TGTGCCATCAGTGAAAATCAGGGGCAGCGGGAGCTGTTTTTT. The encoded protein is CAISENQGQRELFF.